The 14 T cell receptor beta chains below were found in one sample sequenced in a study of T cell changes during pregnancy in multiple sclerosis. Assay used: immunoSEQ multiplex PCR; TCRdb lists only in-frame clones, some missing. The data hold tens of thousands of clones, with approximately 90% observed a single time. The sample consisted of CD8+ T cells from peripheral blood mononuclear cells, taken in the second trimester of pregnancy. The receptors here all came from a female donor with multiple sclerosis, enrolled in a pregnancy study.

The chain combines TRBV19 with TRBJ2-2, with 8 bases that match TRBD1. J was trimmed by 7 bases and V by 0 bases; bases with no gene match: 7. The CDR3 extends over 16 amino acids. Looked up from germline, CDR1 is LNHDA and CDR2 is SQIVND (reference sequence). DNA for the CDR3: TGTGCCAGTAGTATAGATCCGGACAGGGTATACGGGGAGCTGTTTTTT. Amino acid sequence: CASSIDPDRVYGELFF.

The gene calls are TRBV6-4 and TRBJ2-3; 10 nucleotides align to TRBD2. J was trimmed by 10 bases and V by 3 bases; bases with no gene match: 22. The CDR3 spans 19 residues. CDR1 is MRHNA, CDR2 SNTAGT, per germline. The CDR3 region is CASSDEFGLAGAERGSQYF. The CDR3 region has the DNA TGTGCCAGCAGTGATGAGTTTGGTCTAGCGGGGGCCGAGAGGGGGTCGCAGTATTTT.

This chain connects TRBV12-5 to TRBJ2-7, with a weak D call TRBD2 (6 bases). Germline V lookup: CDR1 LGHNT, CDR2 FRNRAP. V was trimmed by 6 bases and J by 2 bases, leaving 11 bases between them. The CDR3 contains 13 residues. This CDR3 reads CASGPTGAYEQYF. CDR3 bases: TGTGCTAGTGGCCCGACGGGGGCCTACGAGCAGTACTTC.

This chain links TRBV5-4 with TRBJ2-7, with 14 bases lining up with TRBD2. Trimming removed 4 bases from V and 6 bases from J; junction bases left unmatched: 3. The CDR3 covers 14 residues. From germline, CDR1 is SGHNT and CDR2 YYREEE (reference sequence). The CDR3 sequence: CASSHGLAGGEQYF. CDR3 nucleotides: TGTGCCAGCAGCCACGGACTAGCGGGGGGCGAGCAGTACTTC.

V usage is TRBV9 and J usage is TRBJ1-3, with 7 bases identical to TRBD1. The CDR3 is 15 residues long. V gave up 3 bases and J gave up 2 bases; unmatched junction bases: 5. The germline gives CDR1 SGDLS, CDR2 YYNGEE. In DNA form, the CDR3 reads TGTGCCAGCAGCGGAGACAGGGAGCCTGGAAACACCATATATTTT. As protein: CASSGDREPGNTIYF.

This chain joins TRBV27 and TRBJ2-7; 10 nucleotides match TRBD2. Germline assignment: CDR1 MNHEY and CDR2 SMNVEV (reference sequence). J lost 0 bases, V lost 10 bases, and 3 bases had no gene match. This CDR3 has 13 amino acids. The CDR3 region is CATSGGASYEQYF. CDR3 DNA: TGTGCCACCAGCGGGGGGGCCTCCTACGAGCAGTACTTC.

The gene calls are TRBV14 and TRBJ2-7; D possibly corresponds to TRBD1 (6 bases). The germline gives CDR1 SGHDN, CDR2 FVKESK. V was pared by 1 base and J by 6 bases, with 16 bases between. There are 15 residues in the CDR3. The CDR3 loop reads CASSQAGAGVGEQYF. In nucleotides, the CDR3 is TGTGCCAGCAGCCAAGCTGGGGCAGGGGTAGGCGAGCAGTACTTC.

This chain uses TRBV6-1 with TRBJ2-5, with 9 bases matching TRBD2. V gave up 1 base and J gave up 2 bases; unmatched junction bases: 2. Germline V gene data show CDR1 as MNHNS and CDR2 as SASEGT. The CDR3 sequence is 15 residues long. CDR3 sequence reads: CASSEGAGGQETQYF. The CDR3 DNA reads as TGTGCCAGCAGTGAAGGGGCGGGGGGGCAAGAGACCCAGTACTTC.

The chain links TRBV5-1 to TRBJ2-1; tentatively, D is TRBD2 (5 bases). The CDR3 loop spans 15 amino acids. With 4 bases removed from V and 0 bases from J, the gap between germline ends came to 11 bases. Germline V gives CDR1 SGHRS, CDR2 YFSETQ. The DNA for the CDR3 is TGCGCCAGCAGCCACTCAGCGGACTCCTACAATGAGCAGTTCTTC. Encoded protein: CASSHSADSYNEQFF.

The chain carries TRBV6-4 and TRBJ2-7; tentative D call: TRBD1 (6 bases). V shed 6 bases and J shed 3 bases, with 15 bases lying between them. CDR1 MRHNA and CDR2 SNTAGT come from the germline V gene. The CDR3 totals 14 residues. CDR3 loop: CASSLGPDSYEQYF. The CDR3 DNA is TGTGCCAGCAGCCTAGGCCCGGACAGCTACGAGCAGTACTTC.

Here the CDR3 DNA reads TGTGCCAGCAGCTTAAATCTGGACAGGGGTCGTGAGCAGTACTTC. Protein product: CASSLNLDRGREQYF. The chain uses TRBV13 and TRBJ2-7, with TRBD1 identical over 9 bases. V was clipped by 2 bases and J by 7 bases; unmatched bases: 9. The V gene's germline CDR1 is PRHDT and CDR2 FYEKMQ (reference sequence). The CDR3 spans 15 residues.

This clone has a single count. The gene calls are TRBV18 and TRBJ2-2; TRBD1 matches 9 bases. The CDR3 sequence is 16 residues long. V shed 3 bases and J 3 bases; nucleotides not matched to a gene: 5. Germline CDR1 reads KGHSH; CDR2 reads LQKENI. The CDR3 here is CASSPSDRGDTGELFF. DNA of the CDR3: TGTGCCAGCTCACCTTCGGACAGGGGCGACACCGGGGAGCTGTTTTTT.

In DNA, the CDR3 is TGTGCCAGCAGCTTGGGCCCCCCGACAGGATGGGATCCCGGGGAGCTGTTTTTT. Its translation: CASSLGPPTGWDPGELFF. This chain uses TRBV5-6 with TRBJ2-2; possible D gene TRBD1, 6 bases. Germline V gives CDR1 SGHDT, CDR2 YYEEEE. Trimming cost V 0 bases and J 6 bases, with 21 bases left between them. The CDR3 loop spans 18 amino acids. Drawing the rest from reference TRBV5-6 and TRBJ2-2, the complete variable domain is DAGVTQSPTHLIKTRGQQVTLRCSPKSGHDTVSWYQQALGQGPQFIFQYYEEEERQRGNFPDRFSGHQFPNYSSELNVNALLLGDSALYLCASSLGPPTGWDPGELFFGEGSRLTVL.

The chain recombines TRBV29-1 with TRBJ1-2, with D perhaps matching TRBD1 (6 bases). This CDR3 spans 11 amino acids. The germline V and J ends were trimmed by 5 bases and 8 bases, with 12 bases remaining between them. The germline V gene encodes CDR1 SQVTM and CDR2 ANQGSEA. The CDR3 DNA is TGCAGCGTTCGACACAGGGACGGCTACACCTTC. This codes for CSVRHRDGYTF.